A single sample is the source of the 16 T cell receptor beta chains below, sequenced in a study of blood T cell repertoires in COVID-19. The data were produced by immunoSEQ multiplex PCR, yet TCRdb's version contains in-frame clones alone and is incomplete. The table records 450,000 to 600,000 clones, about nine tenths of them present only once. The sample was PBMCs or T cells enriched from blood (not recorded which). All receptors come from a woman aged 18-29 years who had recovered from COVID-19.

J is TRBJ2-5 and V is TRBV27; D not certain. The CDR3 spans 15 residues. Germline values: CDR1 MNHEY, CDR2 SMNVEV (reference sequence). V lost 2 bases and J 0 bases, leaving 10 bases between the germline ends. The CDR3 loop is CASSLSHQYQETQYF. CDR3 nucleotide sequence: TGTGCCAGCAGTTTAAGTCACCAGTACCAAGAGACCCAGTACTTC.

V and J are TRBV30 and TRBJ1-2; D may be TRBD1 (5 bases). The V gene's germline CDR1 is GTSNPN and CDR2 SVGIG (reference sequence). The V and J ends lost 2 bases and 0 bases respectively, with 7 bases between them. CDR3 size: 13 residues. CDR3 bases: TGTGCCTGGAGTTGGGGGGCTAACTATGGCTACACCTTC. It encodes CAWSWGANYGYTF.

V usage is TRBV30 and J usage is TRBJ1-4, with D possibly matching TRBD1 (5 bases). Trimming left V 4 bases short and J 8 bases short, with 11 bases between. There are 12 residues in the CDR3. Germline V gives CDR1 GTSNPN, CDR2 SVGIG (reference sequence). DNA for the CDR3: TGTGCCTGGATGGGACTCGGGGAAAAACTGTTTTTT. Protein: CAWMGLGEKLFF.

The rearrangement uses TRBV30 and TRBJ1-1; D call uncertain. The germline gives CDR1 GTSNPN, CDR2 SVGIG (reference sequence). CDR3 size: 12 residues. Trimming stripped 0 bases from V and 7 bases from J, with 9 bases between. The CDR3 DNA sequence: TGTGCCTGGAGTGTAAGGACTGGTGAAGCTTTCTTT. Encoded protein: CAWSVRTGEAFF.

The CDR3 DNA sequence: TGTGCCAGCAATCTGAGGCCCACAGATACGCAGTATTTT. Protein: CASNLRPTDTQYF. This chain joins TRBV2 and TRBJ2-3; D not certain. This CDR3 is 13 amino acids long. Trimming left V 7 bases short and J 2 bases short, with 10 bases between. Germline-derived CDR1 and CDR2 are SNHLY and FYNNEI.

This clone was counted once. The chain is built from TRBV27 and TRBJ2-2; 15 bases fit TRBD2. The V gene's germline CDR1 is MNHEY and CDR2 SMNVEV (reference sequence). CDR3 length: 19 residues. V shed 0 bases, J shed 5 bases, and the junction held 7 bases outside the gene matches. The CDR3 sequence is CASSLSRTSGGARTGELFF. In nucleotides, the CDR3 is TGTGCCAGCAGTTTATCTAGGACTAGCGGGGGGGCGCGAACCGGGGAGCTGTTTTTT.

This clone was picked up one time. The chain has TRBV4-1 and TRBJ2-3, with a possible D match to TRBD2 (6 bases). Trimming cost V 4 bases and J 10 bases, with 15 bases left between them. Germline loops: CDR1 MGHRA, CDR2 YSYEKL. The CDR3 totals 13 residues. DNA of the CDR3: TGCGCCAGCAGCCCCGGGGGAGGTGGTCCGCAGTATTTT. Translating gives CASSPGGGGPQYF.

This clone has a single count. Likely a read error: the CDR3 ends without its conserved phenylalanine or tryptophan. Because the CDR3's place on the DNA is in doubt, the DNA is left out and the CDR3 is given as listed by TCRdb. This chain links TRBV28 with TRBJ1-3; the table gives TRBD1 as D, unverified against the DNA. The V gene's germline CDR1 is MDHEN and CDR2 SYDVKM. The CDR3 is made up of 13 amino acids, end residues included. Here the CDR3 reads CASSLVKQGSLWI.

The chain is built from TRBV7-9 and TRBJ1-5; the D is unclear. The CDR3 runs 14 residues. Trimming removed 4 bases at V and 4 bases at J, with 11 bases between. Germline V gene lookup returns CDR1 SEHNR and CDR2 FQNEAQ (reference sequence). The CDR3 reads CASSSTERNQPQHF. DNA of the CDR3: TGTGCCAGCAGCTCAACAGAACGGAATCAGCCCCAGCATTTT. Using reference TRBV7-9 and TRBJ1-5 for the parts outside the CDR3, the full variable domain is DTGVSQNPRHKITKRGQNVTFRCDPISEHNRLYWYRQTLGQGPEFLTYFQNEAQLEKSRLLSDRFSAERPKGSFSTLEIQRTEQGDSAMYLCASSSTERNQPQHFGDGTRLSIL.

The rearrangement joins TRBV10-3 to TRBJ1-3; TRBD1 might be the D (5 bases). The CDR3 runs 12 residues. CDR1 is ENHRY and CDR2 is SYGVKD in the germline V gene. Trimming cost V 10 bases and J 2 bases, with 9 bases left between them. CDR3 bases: TGTGCCACCCAGGGCCCTGGAAACACCATATATTTT. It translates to CATQGPGNTIYF.

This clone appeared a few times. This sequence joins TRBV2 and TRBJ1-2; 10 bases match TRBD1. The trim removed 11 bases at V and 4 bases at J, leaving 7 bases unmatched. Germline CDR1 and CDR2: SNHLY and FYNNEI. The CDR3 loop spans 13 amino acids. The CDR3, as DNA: TGTGCCGGTTGGACAGGGGGAAGCTATGGCTACACCTTC. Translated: CAGWTGGSYGYTF.

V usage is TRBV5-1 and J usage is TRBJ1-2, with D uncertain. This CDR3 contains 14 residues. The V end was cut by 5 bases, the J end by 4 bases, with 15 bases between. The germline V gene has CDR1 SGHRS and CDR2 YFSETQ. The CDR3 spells CASRPGESSYGYTF. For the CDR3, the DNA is TGCGCCAGCAGACCGGGAGAATCGAGCTATGGCTACACCTTC.

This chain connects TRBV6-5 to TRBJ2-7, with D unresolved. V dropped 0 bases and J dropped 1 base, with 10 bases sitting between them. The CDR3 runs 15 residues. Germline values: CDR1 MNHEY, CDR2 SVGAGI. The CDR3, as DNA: TGTGCCAGCAGTTACTCTTCAGTGACATCCTACGAGCAGTACTTC. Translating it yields CASSYSSVTSYEQYF.

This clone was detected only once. CDR3 loop: CASAQRSDTEAFF. The CDR3 DNA reads TGTGCTAGTGCCCAGAGGTCAGACACTGAAGCTTTCTTT. This sequence joins TRBV12-5 and TRBJ1-1; D remains unclear. CDR3 length: 13 residues. V was cut by 7 bases and J by 3 bases, with 12 bases left in between. CDR1 LGHNT and CDR2 FRNRAP come from the germline V gene.

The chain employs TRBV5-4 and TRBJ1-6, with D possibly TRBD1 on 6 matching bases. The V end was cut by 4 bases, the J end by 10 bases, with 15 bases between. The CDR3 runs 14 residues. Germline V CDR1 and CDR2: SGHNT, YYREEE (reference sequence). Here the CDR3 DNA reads TGTGCCAGCAGCCAAGGGGGTGTAGACTCACCCCTCCACTTT. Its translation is CASSQGGVDSPLHF.

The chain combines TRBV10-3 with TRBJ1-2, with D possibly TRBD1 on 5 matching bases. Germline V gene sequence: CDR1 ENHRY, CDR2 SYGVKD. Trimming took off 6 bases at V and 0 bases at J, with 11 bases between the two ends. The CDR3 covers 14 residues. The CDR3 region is CAIRGPASNYGYTF. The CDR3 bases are TGTGCCATCAGGGGGCCGGCGTCTAACTATGGCTACACCTTC.